This paragraph reports one TCR beta chain. Its antigen is unidentified. Trimming left V 6 bases short and J 2 bases short, with 11 bases between. Germline V lookup: CDR1 SGHNT, CDR2 YENEEA. This CDR3 comprises 13 residues. These data come from a study of blood T cells in healthy people across ages. Study-wide results and caveats: A roughly linear age-dependent decrease characterized TCR beta diversity per million T cells.

Researchers report isolating at least 7 million PBMCs per sample. Next came a second PCR, run for about 7 to 12 cycles, which used a sample-barcoded 5' primer along with a J-beta primer mix. Each of the samples gave a minimum of 2.5 million paired-end reads that contained CDR3. TCRdb redid the calling of the 5' RACE reads with MiXCR, one entry per CDR3 protein. The profile shows 1.5 million to 2 million distinct CDR3 sequences, 39% of them singletons. The receptor's source is a human donor in good health. This chain links TRBV11-3 with TRBJ2-7; D gene uncertain. Source material: blood. DNA for the CDR3: TGTGCCAGCAGTGGGCAGGAGACCTACGAGCAGTACTTC. Encoded protein: CASSGQETYEQYF. The entire variable domain, with the rest obtained from reference TRBV11-3 and TRBJ2-7, is as follows: EAGVVQSPRYKIIEKKQPVAFWCNPISGHNTLYWYLQNLGQGPELLIRYENEEAVDDSQLPKDRFSAERLKGVDSTLKIQPAELGDSAVYLCASSGQETYEQYFGPGTRLTVT.